This T cell receptor (beta chain) was sequenced in a study of TIL therapy for anti-PD-1-resistant metastatic lung cancer. Study findings and constraints: Many TIL product clones were absent from baseline tumor, suggesting clonal contraction.

The immunoSEQ assay was v3. Clones were read by immunoSEQ multiplex PCR, and TCRdb kept only the in-frame ones, dropping some. The sample yields 9,500 to 15,000 clones, less than 75% seen once. V was trimmed by 7 bases and J by 0 bases, leaving 12 bases between them. CDR3 length: 14 amino acids. CDR1 and CDR2 from the germline V gene are MGHDK and SYGVNS. Time point described: pre-treatment sample, taken before nivolumab and TIL therapy. Pleural nodules or supraclavicular lymph nodes made up most of the excised metastases sampled. Comment on this clone: Its specificity is unknown.

The clonotype was recovered from a person between 30 and 79 years old with non-small cell lung cancer. The specimen comprised tumor tissue, sampled at baseline. This chain links TRBV25-1 with TRBJ1-2; D possibly corresponds to TRBD1 (5 bases). As DNA, the CDR3 is TGTGCCAGCATAAGGGCGGGGGCTAACTATGGCTACACCTTC. This codes for CASIRAGANYGYTF.